The clone carrying this T cell receptor (beta chain) was observed many times. Its antigen remains unidentified. The data stem from a study of T cells in Graves' hyperthyroidism and ophthalmopathy. The CDR3 regions of TCR beta were amplified from RNA transcripts. HTBI primers were employed in a first-round RT-PCR of the TCR CDR3. MiXCR was run by TCRdb on the multiplex PCR reads, yielding one entry per CDR3 protein. The table includes about half a million distinct CDR3 sequences, 22% detected once. Study findings and constraints: The majority of expanded thyroid clonotypes above 0.001 also appeared in blood.

Uncontrolled infection, other autoimmune disease, pregnancy or lactation excluded patients. Diagnoses were established using clinical symptoms, serum thyroxine and TRAb, thyroid ultrasound and orbital computed tomography. Germline lookup yields CDR1 SNHLY and CDR2 FYNNEI. Trimming pared 6 bases from V and 2 bases from J, leaving 7 bases between. The CDR3 runs to 12 residues. This clonotype was obtained from a woman in her 70s with Graves' ophthalmopathy. Sample: blood. The rearrangement links TRBV2 to TRBJ1-2; D remains unclear. CDR3 sequence reads: CASRGFNYGYTF. The CDR3 coding sequence is TGTGCCAGCAGGGGCTTCAACTATGGCTACACCTTC.